This TCR beta chain was retrieved from a study of cytotoxic CD8 clonotypes in ibrutinib-treated CLL. Method: immunoSEQ multiplex PCR; TCRdb's copy keeps in-frame clones and lacks some. The sample consists of about 35,000 clones, 60% to 80% of them appearing once. V was clipped by 7 bases and J by 8 bases, with 5 bases between them. From germline, CDR1 is MNHEY and CDR2 SMNVEV (reference sequence). This CDR3 is 10 amino acids long. This sequence joins TRBV27 and TRBJ1-4, with no clear D. Sequences were derived from PBMCs, sampled at disease progression, from a patient treated with ibrutinib. This clonotype was obtained from a human donor with chronic lymphocytic leukemia. This CDR3 reads CASMKEKLFF. The CDR3 nucleotides are TGTGCCAGCATGAAAGAAAAACTGTTTTTT.